One sample yielded the 24 T cell receptor beta chains listed below, sequenced in a study of OX40 agonist ivuxolimab in advanced cancers. Method: immunoSEQ multiplex PCR; TCRdb's copy keeps in-frame clones and lacks some. The table records tens of thousands of clones, around 84% of them present only once. The sample was CD4+ or CD8+ T cells sorted from blood, taken in a trial of the OX40 agonist ivuxolimab. The receptors stem from an adult with an advanced solid tumor such as melanoma, head and neck, liver or kidney cancer.

The chain recombines TRBV6-4 with TRBJ1-1; D is ambiguous. The CDR3 has 14 residues. In germline, CDR1 is MRHNA, CDR2 SNTAGT. Deletions cut 7 bases from V and 1 base from J, with 13 bases between. This chain's CDR3 is CASKIQATNTEAFF. CDR3 nucleotide sequence: TGTGCCAGCAAAATCCAGGCTACGAACACTGAAGCTTTCTTT.

V is TRBV6-6 and J is TRBJ2-7; TRBD1 matches 7 bases. The germline gives CDR1 MNHNY, CDR2 SVGAGI (reference sequence). This CDR3 is built from 15 residues. V lost 2 bases and J lost 1; bases outside the gene matches: 5. The CDR3 reads CASSYGRGQSYEQYV. In DNA, the CDR3 is TGTGCCAGCAGTTACGGCAGGGGACAGTCCTACGAGCAGTACGTC.

V gene TRBV5-3 combines with J gene TRBJ1-2, with a weak D call TRBD1 (5 bases). TRBV5-3 is labeled an ORF, and its function is uncertain. V was trimmed by 2 bases and J by 5 bases, leaving 10 bases between them. This CDR3 has 13 residues. This CDR3 is CARSFKGEYGYTF. In DNA, the CDR3 is TGTGCCAGAAGCTTCAAAGGGGAGTATGGCTACACCTTC.

This clone appeared a single time. The chain recombines TRBV6-6 with TRBJ1-2, with D hard to call. The CDR3 is 14 amino acids. CDR1 is MNHNY and CDR2 is SVGAGI in the germline V gene (reference sequence). Trimming took off 2 bases at V and 1 base at J, with 8 bases between the two ends. CDR3 protein: CASSYLYFNYGYTF. CDR3 in DNA: TGTGCCAGCAGTTACCTCTACTTTAACTATGGCTACACCTTC.

The genes are TRBV5-1 and TRBJ1-6; maybe TRBD1 (6 bases). The CDR3 consists of 16 residues. Germline assignment: CDR1 SGHRS and CDR2 YFSETQ. Trimming removed 5 bases from V and 4 bases from J, with 16 bases in between. The CDR3 bases are TGCGCCAGCAGACAGGGAGGCCTCCAATATAATTCACCCCTCCACTTT. The encoded protein is CASRQGGLQYNSPLHF.

CDR3 protein: CASSRQVLNSPLHF. CDR3 DNA sequence: TGTGCCAGCAGCCGACAGGTTCTTAATTCACCCCTCCACTTT. The rearrangement joins TRBV11-2 to TRBJ1-6, with a tentative D call TRBD1 (6 bases). This CDR3 spans 14 amino acids. Trimming took off 5 bases at V and 6 bases at J, with 11 bases between the two ends. The germline V gene has CDR1 SGHAT and CDR2 FQNNGV.

V usage is TRBV18 and J usage is TRBJ2-3; weak D call: TRBD1 (6 bases). V dropped 3 bases and J dropped 2 bases, with 12 bases sitting between them. CDR3 length: 15 residues. The germline V gene has CDR1 KGHSH and CDR2 LQKENI. CDR3 DNA sequence: TGTGCCAGCTCACCTGTAGGACAGCTCACAGATACGCAGTATTTT. It encodes CASSPVGQLTDTQYF.

The chain employs TRBV7-2 and TRBJ1-2; D gene uncertain. The CDR3 is 13 amino acids. Between the trimmed V and J ends, which lost 1 base and 5 bases, there was a span of 8 bases. CDR1 SGHTA and CDR2 FQGNSA come from the germline V gene. CDR3 DNA: TGTGCCAGCAGCTTAGATCCAGATTATGGCTACACCTTC. This encodes CASSLDPDYGYTF.

This clone occurred once. The V and J genes are TRBV7-2 and TRBJ2-5; 8 nucleotides line up with TRBD1. With V trimmed by 6 bases and J by 5 bases, 8 bases remained unmatched. The germline gives CDR1 SGHTA, CDR2 FQGNSA. The CDR3 is made up of 14 amino acids. CDR3 residues: CASSFQGAGETQYF. CDR3 nucleotides: TGTGCCAGCAGTTTCCAGGGGGCGGGGGAGACCCAGTACTTC.

The chain links TRBV4-3 to TRBJ2-7; 10 nucleotides line up with TRBD2. Germline assignment: CDR1 LGHNA and CDR2 YSLEER. This CDR3 is 15 amino acids long. V was pared by 4 bases and J by 3 bases, with 6 bases of the junction left unmatched. The CDR3 DNA reads as TGCGCCAGCAGCCGAGAACTAGCGGGGTTCTACGAGCAGTACTTC. It specifies CASSRELAGFYEQYF.

The rearrangement joins TRBV30 to TRBJ1-5; D gene unclear. Germline CDR1 GTSNPN, CDR2 SVGIG (reference sequence). The V end was cut by 0 bases, the J end by 4 bases, with 10 bases between. The CDR3 totals 14 residues. CDR3 residues: CAWSVRARNQPQHF. The DNA for the CDR3 is TGTGCCTGGAGTGTACGAGCTCGGAATCAGCCCCAGCATTTT.

The rearrangement joins TRBV9 to TRBJ1-6; 9 bases are a match to TRBD1. Per the germline V gene, CDR1 is SGDLS and CDR2 is YYNGEE. This CDR3 is built from 15 residues. V shed 4 bases and J 10 bases; nucleotides not matched to a gene: 9. The CDR3 spells CASSFSTGGESPLHF. CDR3 nucleotides: TGTGCCAGCAGCTTCTCGACAGGGGGGGAATCACCCCTCCACTTT.

J is TRBJ1-1 and V is TRBV29-1; D gene uncertain. Germline CDR1 reads SQVTM; CDR2 reads ANQGSEA. V gave up 0 bases and J gave up 1 base, with 12 bases separating them. The CDR3 loop spans 15 amino acids. Here the CDR3 reads CSVEDRGVKNTEAFF. CDR3 DNA sequence: TGCAGCGTTGAAGATCGGGGAGTAAAGAACACTGAAGCTTTCTTT. Combining the CDR3 with reference TRBV29-1 and TRBJ1-1 gives the whole variable domain SAVISQKPSRDICQRGTSLTIQCQVDSQVTMMFWYRQQPGQSLTLIATANQGSEATYESGFVIDKFPISRPNLTFSTLTVSNMSPEDSSIYLCSVEDRGVKNTEAFFGQGTRLTVV.

This rearrangement joins TRBV18 to TRBJ2-5; TRBD1 might be the D (6 bases). This CDR3 region has 14 residues. V lost 0 bases and J 3 bases, leaving 8 bases between the germline ends. Germline V gives CDR1 KGHSH, CDR2 LQKENI. CDR3 sequence (DNA): TGTGCCAGCTCACCACCGACAGGAGAAGAGACCCAGTACTTC. This gives the protein CASSPPTGEETQYF.

The chain uses TRBV29-1 and TRBJ1-6; 8 bases line up with TRBD1. This CDR3 contains 13 residues. The ends lost 5 bases at V and 10 bases at J; junction bases unmatched: 7. Germline CDR1 and CDR2: SQVTM and ANQGSEA. The CDR3 sequence is CSVQDRERSPLHF. The CDR3, as DNA: TGCAGCGTTCAGGACAGGGAACGATCACCCCTCCACTTT.

This chain uses TRBV7-9 with TRBJ1-2; 11 nucleotides match TRBD1. The CDR3 loop spans 14 amino acids. Germline values: CDR1 SEHNR, CDR2 FQNEAQ (reference sequence). The junction had 6 bases not matched to a gene; V was cut back by 6 bases and J by 6 bases. For the CDR3, the DNA is TGTGCCAGCAGAGCGGGACAGGGGGAACATGGCTACACCTTC. Protein sequence: CASRAGQGEHGYTF.

This chain connects TRBV28 to TRBJ1-4; possible D gene TRBD1, 5 bases. Germline V gives CDR1 MDHEN, CDR2 SYDVKM. The V end lost 7 bases, the J end lost 7 bases, and 25 bases lay between the germline ends. This CDR3 has 17 residues. The CDR3 sequence: CASKPVPGRTVGEKLFF. As DNA, the CDR3 is TGTGCCAGCAAACCGGTCCCGGGGCGCACGGTCGGTGAAAAACTGTTTTTT.

V usage is TRBV9 and J usage is TRBJ1-2; no definite D call. Germline V gives CDR1 SGDLS, CDR2 YYNGEE. CDR3 length: 12 amino acids. The V gene lost 3 bases and the J gene lost 1 base, with 4 bases spanning the gap. The CDR3 loop reads CASSGFNYGYTF. The CDR3 region has the DNA TGTGCCAGCAGCGGGTTTAACTATGGCTACACCTTC.

V and J are TRBV11-2 and TRBJ1-2, with TRBD1 matching 10 bases. V lost 5 bases, J lost 4 bases, and 10 bases stayed unmatched. Germline V gene sequence: CDR1 SGHAT, CDR2 FQNNGV. The length of the CDR3 is 16 residues. The DNA of the CDR3 is TGTGCCAGCAGCCCAAGACAGGGGGCGCTGGGCTATGGCTACACCTTC. As protein: CASSPRQGALGYGYTF.

This clone was seen just once. The chain has TRBV7-8 and TRBJ1-5, with 7 nucleotides matching TRBD1. The V and J ends lost 2 bases and 6 bases, in that order; junction bases with no gene match: 7. There are 15 residues in the CDR3. Germline CDR1 is SGHVS and CDR2 is FQNEAQ. CDR3 sequence reads: CASSLFLGGGQPQHF. CDR3 in DNA: TGTGCCAGCAGCTTATTTTTAGGGGGCGGTCAGCCCCAGCATTTT.

This clone was observed a handful of times. This chain connects TRBV28 to TRBJ1-6; D is undetermined. The CDR3 runs to 14 residues. The germline V and J ends were trimmed by 4 bases and 4 bases, with 8 bases remaining between them. Germline V lookup: CDR1 MDHEN, CDR2 SYDVKM. The CDR3 loop reads CASSSRRYNSPLHF. Written as DNA, the CDR3 is TGTGCCAGCAGTTCCAGGCGGTATAATTCACCCCTCCACTTT.

The chain is built from TRBV9 and TRBJ2-1, with TRBD2 matching over 12 bases. J lost 8 bases, V lost 4 bases, and 10 bases had no gene match. The CDR3 totals 16 residues. CDR1 and CDR2 from the germline V gene are SGDLS and YYNGEE. CDR3 nucleotides: TGTGCCAGCAGCCTCCCTCTAGCGGGGGGGATTGATGAGCAGTTCTTC. This encodes CASSLPLAGGIDEQFF.

The chain couples TRBV7-9 to TRBJ1-6, with no clear D. CDR1 and CDR2 from the germline V gene are SEHNR and FQNEAQ (reference sequence). Trimming shortened V by 4 bases and J by 2 bases, and 15 bases separated the two germline ends. This CDR3 has 17 residues. CDR3: CASSSGLTRPYNSPLHF. In nucleotides, the CDR3 is TGTGCCAGCAGCTCTGGACTGACCCGCCCCTATAATTCACCCCTCCACTTT.

This chain connects TRBV6-5 to TRBJ1-5, with 9 bases identical to TRBD1. V lost 5 bases, J lost 7 bases, and 9 bases stayed unmatched. Germline V gene sequence: CDR1 MNHEY, CDR2 SVGAGI. The CDR3 runs to 15 residues. CDR3 coding DNA: TGTGCCAGCAGTAGGAAACAGGGGGCCGAGCAGCCCCAGCATTTT. The encoded protein is CASSRKQGAEQPQHF.